This T cell receptor (beta chain) comes out of a study of post-analysis software for immune sequencing data. Study outcomes and limitations: In patients, five or six TRBV segments were more frequent than in controls, with TRBV5-6, TRBV5-1 and TRBV20-1 among them. Comparison with controls showed significantly lower normalized Chao1 diversity in multiple sclerosis patients.

Note on this clonotype: What it binds is not known.

Unique molecular identifiers featured in each of the TCR beta cDNA libraries. TCRdb re-called the PCR reads through MiXCR, storing one row per CDR3 protein. In the table there are roughly 580,000 distinct CDR3 sequences, roughly 46% of which are singletons. Per germline, CDR1 SEHNR and CDR2 FQNEAQ (reference sequence). Trimming removed 10 bases at V and 3 bases at J, with 21 bases between. This CDR3 region has 15 residues. J is TRBJ2-5 and V is TRBV7-9, with D perhaps TRBD2 (6 bases). Sequences were obtained from blood. The TCR sequence derives from a girl aged 10 to 17 with multiple sclerosis. CDR3 bases: TGTGCCACCAAGTCGGGACTGGTCCTGAAAGAGACCCAGTACTTC. This translates into CATKSGLVLKETQYF.